Shown below are 13 T cell receptor beta chains from a single sample sequenced in a study of T cell responses to AZD1222 COVID-19 vaccine. Clones were read by immunoSEQ multiplex PCR, and TCRdb kept only the in-frame ones, dropping some. The repertoire holds over 100,000 clones, more than 70% seen once, with about a sixth in the top ten. Sample: peripheral blood, taken on day 0 of AZD1222 vaccination. The source is an adult in good health.

V usage is TRBV5-1 and J usage is TRBJ1-1; 9 nucleotides match TRBD1. Germline values: CDR1 SGHRS, CDR2 YFSETQ. V shed 4 bases and J 3 bases; nucleotides not matched to a gene: 4. There are 14 residues in the CDR3. The CDR3 spells CASSAGQGYTEAFF. The CDR3 coding sequence is TGCGCCAGCAGCGCCGGACAGGGGTACACTGAAGCTTTCTTT.

This clone has just one count. The J gene is TRBJ1-4, the V gene TRBV5-1; a possible D gene is TRBD1 (5 bases). Germline assignment: CDR1 SGHRS and CDR2 YFSETQ. This CDR3 spans 14 amino acids. The V end was cut by 2 bases, the J end by 8 bases, with 13 bases between. CDR3 sequence: CASSFGGSQEKLFF. The DNA of the CDR3 is TGCGCCAGCAGCTTCGGGGGAAGCCAAGAAAAACTGTTTTTT.

The gene calls are TRBV6-2 or TRBV6-3 and TRBJ1-5; the match to TRBD1 covers 7 bases. Trimming cost V 6 bases and J 9 bases; bases outside gene matches: 14. The CDR3 runs to 15 residues. The germline gives CDR1 MNHEY, CDR2 SVGEGT. DNA for the CDR3: TGTGCCAGCAGCCTAGCCCGGACAGGTTCTCGGCCCCAGCATTTT. Translated: CASSLARTGSRPQHF.

The rearrangement uses TRBV5-1 and TRBJ1-2; D remains unclear. The germline gives CDR1 SGHRS, CDR2 YFSETQ. Trimming shortened V by 4 bases and J by 2 bases, and 12 bases separated the two germline ends. The CDR3 is 14 residues long. The CDR3 region has the DNA TGCGCCAGCAGCCCCGAGGAAGGGAACTATGGCTACACCTTC. Translation: CASSPEEGNYGYTF.

The chain recombines TRBV7-2 with TRBJ2-2; the D gene could be TRBD1 or TRBD2 (5 bases each). Germline lookup yields CDR1 SGHTA and CDR2 FQGNSA. Trimming removed 5 bases at V and 2 bases at J, with 9 bases between. The CDR3 length is 14 residues. CDR3 nucleotide sequence: TGTGCCAGCAGCCTAGGGACCAACACCGGGGAGCTGTTTTTT. Translated, it gives CASSLGTNTGELFF.

This rearrangement joins TRBV18 to TRBJ1-3; D is unclear. The V gene lost 6 bases and the J gene lost 0 bases, with 15 bases spanning the gap. Germline CDR1 is KGHSH and CDR2 is LQKENI. The CDR3 runs to 16 residues. In DNA form, the CDR3 reads TGTGCCAGCTCGCCTCCGGGGAGGGTCTCTGGAAACACCATATATTTT. Translation gives CASSPPGRVSGNTIYF.

This clone has only one observation. The J gene is TRBJ1-1, the V gene TRBV19; possible D gene TRBD1, 5 bases. CDR1 and CDR2 from the germline V gene are LNHDA and SQIVND (reference sequence). The CDR3 length is 13 residues. V shed 3 bases and J shed 8 bases, with 13 bases lying between them. This CDR3 is CASSILDKGEAFF. The CDR3 DNA is TGTGCCAGTAGTATTCTGGACAAGGGGGAAGCTTTCTTT. Full variable domain (remainder filled in from reference TRBV19 and TRBJ1-1): DGGITQSPKYLFRKEGQNVTLSCEQNLNHDAMYWYRQDPGQGLRLIYYSQIVNDFQKGDIAEGYSVSREKKESFPLTVTSAQKNPTAFYLCASSILDKGEAFFGQGTRLTVV.

The rearrangement joins TRBV7-3 to TRBJ1-2, with D perhaps matching TRBD1 (6 bases). The V end was cut by 3 bases, the J end by 8 bases, with 16 bases between. CDR3 length equals 14 residues. CDR1 and CDR2 from the germline V gene are SGHTA and FQGTGA. This CDR3 reads CASSFGRDNKGYTF. CDR3 bases: TGTGCCAGCAGCTTTGGCCGGGACAATAAGGGCTACACCTTC.

The chain couples TRBV21-1 to TRBJ1-1. TRBV21-1 is assigned pseudogene status. The CDR3 is 15 amino acids. The CDR3 sequence: CASSKAGRDPDEAFF. The CDR3 DNA is TGTGCCAGCAGCAAAGCTGGGCGGGACCCCGACGAAGCTTTCTTT.

The rearrangement uses TRBV7-2 and TRBJ2-7, with a weak D call TRBD1 (6 bases). Trimming stripped 4 bases from V and 3 bases from J, with 13 bases between. This CDR3 region has 14 residues. Germline-derived CDR1 and CDR2 are SGHTA and FQGNSA. CDR3 loop: CASSSTGQVYEQYF. CDR3 in DNA: TGTGCCAGCAGCTCGACGGGACAAGTCTACGAGCAGTACTTC.

This rearrangement joins TRBV3-1 (or the pseudogene TRBV3-2) to TRBJ2-2; 10 bases are shared with TRBD2. Trimming took 4 bases from V and 1 from J; bases not matched to a gene: 15. The CDR3 has 20 residues. Per the germline V gene, CDR1 is LGHDT and CDR2 is YNNKEL (reference sequence). The CDR3 region is CASSRGLLAGGLLNTGELFF. DNA for the CDR3: TGTGCCAGCAGCCGGGGACTTTTAGCGGGAGGCCTCCTGAACACCGGGGAGCTGTTTTTT.

J is TRBJ2-7 and V is TRBV19; D possibly uses TRBD1 or TRBD2 (5 bases each). CDR3 length: 13 residues. The V end was cut by 3 bases, the J end by 5 bases, with 11 bases between. The germline V gene has CDR1 LNHDA and CDR2 SQIVND (reference sequence). CDR3 in DNA: TGTGCCAGTAGTATGTTACGGGACCACGAGCAGTACTTC. It specifies CASSMLRDHEQYF.

The chain couples TRBV6-1 to TRBJ2-5, with a possible D match to TRBD1 (5 bases). Between the trimmed V and J ends, which lost 4 bases and 5 bases, there was a span of 20 bases. From germline, CDR1 is MNHNS and CDR2 SASEGT. The CDR3 is 16 amino acids. The CDR3 loop is CASSGPGVTKGETQYF. The CDR3 DNA reads TGTGCCAGCAGTGGTCCGGGCGTTACTAAGGGGGAGACCCAGTACTTC.